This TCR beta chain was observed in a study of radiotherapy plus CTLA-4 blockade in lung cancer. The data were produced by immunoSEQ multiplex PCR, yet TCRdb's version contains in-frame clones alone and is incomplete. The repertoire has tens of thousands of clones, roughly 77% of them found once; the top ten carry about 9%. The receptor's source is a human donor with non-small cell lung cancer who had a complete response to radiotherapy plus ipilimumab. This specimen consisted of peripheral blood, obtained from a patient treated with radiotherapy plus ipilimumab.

The chain's CDR3 is CASSQDFRTGASNQPQHF. CDR3 sequence (DNA): TGCGCCAGCAGCCAAGACTTTAGGACAGGGGCTAGCAATCAGCCCCAGCATTTT. The gene calls are TRBV4-1 and TRBJ1-5; TRBD1 agrees at 9 bases. CDR3 length equals 18 residues. Germline V gives CDR1 MGHRA, CDR2 YSYEKL. V shed 0 bases, J shed 0 bases, and the junction held 6 bases outside the gene matches.